This entry lists 21 T cell receptor beta chains sequenced from one sample in a study of Graves' ophthalmopathy and Graves' hyperthyroidism (dated by TCRdb to between 2017 and 2018). Sequencing relied on an Illumina HiSeq 2000. For repertoire sequencing, the TCR beta CDR3 regions were amplified from RNA transcripts. The first round of RT-PCR was done with HTBI primers and the Qiagen OneStep RT-PCR kit, and was followed by a second round of multiplex PCR, then size selection and purification. TCRdb reanalyzed the raw reads on its own, using fastp at Q25 for trimming and MiXCR for clone calling, and kept in-frame beta chains. Rows are combined by CDR3 protein, so each entry shows the most common genes and DNA. For this sample there are 660,000 or so distinct CDR3 sequences; just over 40% appear just once. The ten largest account for 3% to 3.5% of the sample. Sequencing was performed on peripheral blood. Receptors originate from an adult man with Graves' ophthalmopathy.

This clonotype has just a few counts. The chain combines TRBV12-3 or TRBV12-4 with TRBJ2-2; D not resolved. The CDR3 runs 14 residues. V lost 10 bases, J lost 0 bases, and 12 bases lay in between. CDR3 amino acids: CATQLTANTGELFF. The CDR3, as DNA: TGTGCCACCCAATTAACAGCGAACACCGGGGAGCTGTTTTTT.

In its sample, this clonotype was seen many times. The chain recombines TRBV12-3 or TRBV12-4 with TRBJ1-6; no definite D call. V lost 6 bases and J lost 7, with 13 bases in between. The CDR3 is 14 amino acids. This CDR3 reads CASSPLYGNSPLHF. In nucleotides, the CDR3 is TGTGCCAGCAGCCCCCTCTACGGGAATTCACCCCTCCACTTT.

The V gene is TRBV20-1, the J gene TRBJ1-5, with 10 bases aligning to TRBD1. The CDR3 spans 13 residues. The junction had 8 bases not matched to a gene; V was cut back by 1 base and J by 14 bases. Germline V gives CDR1 DFQATT, CDR2 SNEGSKA (reference sequence). This CDR3 is CSARGQGARNEHF. Written as DNA, the CDR3 is TGCAGTGCTAGAGGACAGGGGGCGCGAAACGAGCATTTT.

This clonotype was counted at least ten times. V and J are TRBV5-5 and TRBJ1-1; a possible D gene is TRBD1 (5 bases). Trimming left V 6 bases short and J 0 bases short, with 9 bases between. The CDR3 has 13 residues. Looked up from germline, CDR1 is SGHKS and CDR2 is YYEKEE (reference sequence). The DNA for the CDR3 is TGTGCCAGCACCCGGGGCATGAACACTGAAGCTTTCTTT. This translates into CASTRGMNTEAFF.

About this clonotype: The junction departs from germline at one end; a sequencing error may be responsible. The rearrangement joins TRBV5-1 to TRBJ1-4, with D possibly TRBD1 on 5 matching bases. There are 16 residues in the CDR3. Per germline, CDR1 SGHRS and CDR2 YFSETQ. The CDR3 DNA sequence: TGTGCCAGCAGACCCCCCGGCGGGACGACTAATGAAAAACTGTTTTTT. Translating gives CASRPPGGTTNEKLFF.

The V gene is TRBV2, the J gene TRBJ2-1, with D possibly matching TRBD2 (5 bases). V lost 6 bases, J lost 7 bases, and 13 bases lay in between. Germline-derived CDR1 and CDR2 are SNHLY and FYNNEI. The CDR3 consists of 13 residues. CDR3 coding DNA: TGTGCCAGCAGCATCGGGGTTCTTAATGAGCAGTTCTTC. Its translation: CASSIGVLNEQFF.

The CDR3 reads CASGGTEIYEQYF. The CDR3 nucleotides read TGTGCCAGCGGTGGGACAGAAATATACGAGCAGTACTTC. This sequence joins TRBV7-8 and TRBJ2-7, with 7 positions matching TRBD1. J was trimmed by 4 bases and V by 8 bases; bases with no gene match: 8. The length of the CDR3 is 13 residues. The germline CDR1 and CDR2 sequences are SGHVS and FQNEAQ.

V and J are TRBV10-2 and TRBJ1-1; D call uncertain. This CDR3 is built from 14 residues. Deletions cut 3 bases from V and 1 base from J, with 9 bases between. Germline V gene lookup returns CDR1 WSHSY and CDR2 SAAADI. The CDR3 DNA follows: TGCGCCAGCAGTGAAGGGCTAGAGAACACTGAAGCTTTCTTT. Translating gives CASSEGLENTEAFF.

The chain couples TRBV12-3 or TRBV12-4 to TRBJ1-4; 9 bases fit TRBD1. The CDR3 is 14 residues long. V was clipped by 8 bases and J by 7 bases; unmatched bases: 8. The CDR3 nucleotides read TGTGCCAGCGGGGGACAGGGTTCCGTTGAAAAACTGTTTTTT. Amino acid sequence: CASGGQGSVEKLFF.

This clonotype was seen ten or more times. The chain recombines TRBV6-5 with TRBJ1-1; tentative D call: TRBD1 (5 bases). This CDR3 has 13 amino acids. Germline assignment: CDR1 MNHEY and CDR2 SVGAGI. Trimming left V 6 bases short and J 7 bases short, with 15 bases between. The chain's CDR3 is CASRTGTVGEAFF. CDR3 coding DNA: TGTGCCAGCAGGACCGGGACGGTGGGTGAAGCTTTCTTT.

The chain carries TRBV11-2 and TRBJ1-6, with D maybe TRBD1 (5 bases). CDR3 length: 14 residues. Germline V lookup: CDR1 SGHAT, CDR2 FQNNGV. V was trimmed by 5 bases and J by 7 bases, leaving 12 bases between them. CDR3 nucleotide sequence: TGTGCCAGCAGCACAGGTTGGATGAATTCACCCCTCCACTTT. Translation: CASSTGWMNSPLHF.

This clonotype occurred a few times. The chain employs TRBV20-1 and TRBJ2-5; 11 positions agree with TRBD2. Germline V lookup: CDR1 DFQATT, CDR2 SNEGSKA (reference sequence). This CDR3 contains 15 residues. V lost 1 base, J lost 7 bases, and 8 bases stayed unmatched. The CDR3 loop is CSARVGTSGRLTQYF. In DNA form, the CDR3 reads TGCAGTGCTAGAGTGGGGACTAGCGGACGCCTGACCCAGTACTTC.

This chain connects TRBV9 to TRBJ1-4; D gene unclear. The CDR3 loop spans 12 amino acids. V dropped 0 bases and J dropped 8 bases, with 5 bases sitting between them. CDR1 and CDR2 (germline): SGDLS, YYNGEE. The CDR3 coding sequence is TGTGCCAGCAGCGTAGACGGCGAAAAACTGTTTTTT. It specifies CASSVDGEKLFF.

At least ten counts were recorded for this clonotype. The chain has TRBV9 and TRBJ1-2, with a tentative D call TRBD1 (5 bases). The V gene's germline CDR1 is SGDLS and CDR2 YYNGEE. With 0 bases removed from V and 4 bases from J, the gap between germline ends came to 7 bases. This CDR3 is built from 13 residues. The CDR3 reads CASSVVGTYGYTF. The CDR3 coding sequence is TGTGCCAGCAGCGTAGTAGGGACCTATGGCTACACCTTC. Full variable domain (remainder filled in from reference TRBV9 and TRBJ1-2): DSGVTQTPKHLITATGQRVTLRCSPRSGDLSVYWYQQSLDQGLQFLIQYYNGEERAKGNILERFSAQQFPDLHSELNLSSLELGDSALYFCASSVVGTYGYTFGSGTRLTVV.

This CDR3 is CASSQGRTGGAGGYTF. DNA of the CDR3: TGTGCCAGCAGCCAGGGCCGGACAGGGGGCGCGGGAGGCTACACCTTC. V usage is TRBV4-2 and J usage is TRBJ1-2, with 11 bases fitting TRBD1. The length of the CDR3 is 16 residues. The V gene end was trimmed by 3 bases and the J gene end by 8 bases; junction bases not matched to a gene: 11. Germline values: CDR1 LGHNA, CDR2 YNFKEQ.

The chain combines TRBV7-2 with TRBJ2-2; D unresolved. Germline V lookup: CDR1 SGHTA, CDR2 FQGNSA. This CDR3 region has 13 residues. V was trimmed by 5 bases and J by 8 bases, leaving 12 bases between them. The CDR3 coding sequence is TGTGCCAGCAGCCCGAAGAGCACAGGGGAGCTGTTTTTT. The encoded protein is CASSPKSTGELFF.

V and J are TRBV6-5 and TRBJ2-5, with TRBD2 identical over 9 bases. The V gene's germline CDR1 is MNHEY and CDR2 SVGAGI. V shed 0 bases, J shed 5 bases, and the junction held 4 bases outside the gene matches. The CDR3 covers 15 residues. In DNA, the CDR3 is TGTGCCAGCAGTTACTCGGCGGGGGGGAAGGAGACCCAGTACTTC. Its protein is CASSYSAGGKETQYF.

The CDR3 reads CASSATLHF. The DNA of the CDR3 is TGTGCCAGCAGCGCAACCCTCCACTTT. The V call is TRBV9, the J call TRBJ1-6; D remains unclear. V gave up 3 bases and J gave up 14 bases, with 3 bases separating them. CDR3 size: 9 residues. CDR1 and CDR2 (germline): SGDLS, YYNGEE.

This clonotype showed up just a few times. J is TRBJ2-2 and V is TRBV5-1; 9 bases map to TRBD1. This CDR3 is built from 17 residues. Germline V gene sequence: CDR1 SGHRS, CDR2 YFSETQ. V dropped 7 bases and J dropped 1; count of bases not matched to a gene: 11. This CDR3 is CASRIKPGQGNTGELFF. The CDR3 region has the DNA TGCGCCAGCCGGATAAAACCGGGACAGGGGAACACCGGGGAGCTGTTTTTT.

Remarks on this clonotype: One end of the junction fails to match germline, which may point to a read error. V usage is TRBV7-9 and J usage is TRBJ1-1; tentative D call: TRBD1 (5 bases). CDR1 SEHNR and CDR2 FQNEAQ come from the germline V gene (reference sequence). This CDR3 has 17 amino acids. This chain's CDR3 is CASSHPFDRQGHTEAFF. CDR3 DNA sequence: TGCGCCAGCAGCCATCCTTTCGATCGGCAGGGACACACTGAAGCTTTCTTT.

This clonotype was counted many times. This chain uses TRBV15 with TRBJ1-2; D call uncertain. CDR1 is LNHNV and CDR2 is YYDKDF in the germline V gene (reference sequence). Trimming took 0 bases from V and 6 from J, leaving 11 bases between them. This CDR3 is built from 14 residues. CDR3 region: CATSRDLSLDGYTF. The CDR3 DNA sequence: TGTGCCACCAGCAGAGATTTATCGCTCGATGGCTACACCTTC. The entire variable domain, with the rest obtained from reference TRBV15 and TRBJ1-2, is as follows: DAMVIQNPRYQVTQFGKPVTLSCSQTLNHNVMYWYQQKSSQAPKLLFHYYDKDFNNEADTPDNFQSRRPNTSFCFLDIRSPGLGDTAMYLCATSRDLSLDGYTFGSGTRLTVV.